This T cell receptor beta chain was sequenced during a study of cytomegalovirus exposure and HLA in healthy donors. Study-wide context: Out of around 360 genotyped donors, roughly 78% belonged to the Caucasian-associated ancestry cluster.

A remark on this clone: Its antigen remains unknown.

The germline V and J ends were trimmed by 4 bases and 0 bases, with 10 bases remaining between them. Germline V gene sequence: CDR1 LNHDA, CDR2 SQIVND (reference sequence). This CDR3 comprises 15 residues. General study findings and limits: A few of the chains that were CMV-associated were confirmed in vitro to be specific for CMV antigens. Follow-up analysis found HLA locus-dependent TCR association rates, highest for DRB1 and lowest for HLA-C.

In the PCR, 60 Vbeta and 13 Jbeta primers were used. Under the authors' procedure: Per a later analysis, the number of unique TCR beta chains was about 78 million, of which some 9.9 million were shared. The data were produced by immunoSEQ multiplex PCR, yet TCRdb's version contains in-frame clones alone and is incomplete. The V and J calls and clone size are taken from that table; D and trimming were inferred from the DNA. Of roughly 290,000 clones in the sample, around nine tenths were seen once. The rearrangement uses TRBV19 and TRBJ2-1, with D perhaps matching TRBD1 (6 bases). Sequencing input: PBMCs. The source of this sequence is a woman between 18 and 30 years old in good health and CMV-seronegative. CDR3 in DNA: TGTGCCAGTAGTACCTCAGGGGTCTCCTACAATGAGCAGTTCTTC. Encoded protein: CASSTSGVSYNEQFF.